The rows below give T cell receptor beta chains drawn from one sample of a study of cytomegalovirus exposure and HLA in healthy donors. Assay used: immunoSEQ multiplex PCR; TCRdb lists only in-frame clones, some missing. The profile shows about 140,000 clones, about four fifths of them singletons. The sample taken for sequencing was PBMCs. The receptor set was obtained from a woman in her twenties or thirties in good health and CMV-seronegative. The CDR3 runs from the conserved cysteine through the conserved F or W.

V gene: TRBV5-1
CDR3 protein: CASSLGAMNTEAFF

V gene: TRBV6-5
CDR3 protein: CASSYSGQTLGGYTF

V gene: TRBV7-8
CDR3 protein: CASSSRGLDTDTQYF

V gene: TRBV7-8
CDR3 protein: CASSPRLGAGVNQPQHF

V gene: TRBV11-1
CDR3 protein: CASSLTPGQAASRAFF

V gene: TRBV28
CDR3 protein: CATQLQYYNEQFF

V gene: TRBV5-1
CDR3 protein: CASRKNTGNTEAFF

V gene: TRBV10-3
CDR3 protein: CAISESLEKQFF

V gene: TRBV5-1
CDR3 protein: CASSLDFAARTEAFF

V gene: TRBV29-1
CDR3 protein: CSGMNRGGTEAFF

V gene: TRBV27
CDR3 protein: CASSQKPSWTGVEGYTF

V gene: TRBV18
CDR3 protein: CASSLHWGHEQFF

V gene: TRBV5-8
CDR3 protein: CASSLGGSSYNSPLHF

V gene: TRBV4-1
CDR3 protein: CASSQAGSPFDTQYF

V gene: TRBV7-2
CDR3 protein: CASSLGAVLGELFF

V gene: TRBV18
CDR3 protein: CASSPAGREQYF

V gene: TRBV6-5
CDR3 protein: CASSAGTSIYEQYF

V gene: TRBV7-9
CDR3 protein: CASSTEGQSNYGYTF

V gene: TRBV7-2
CDR3 protein: CASSLGQGNEQYF

V gene: TRBV4-3
CDR3 protein: CASSQISGGRTDTQYF

V gene: TRBV7-9
CDR3 protein: CASSRYRDRGYEQYF

V gene: TRBV28
CDR3 protein: CASSVGGINRGGGYTF

V gene: TRBV13
CDR3 protein: CASSLWLQGTDTQYF

V gene: TRBV5-6
CDR3 protein: CASSRQGAGYGYTF

V gene: TRBV5-1
CDR3 protein: CASSPTTDRVGGYTF

V gene: TRBV11-3
CDR3 protein: CASSYAARGNSPLHF

V gene: TRBV4-3
CDR3 protein: CASSLQQGTYEQYF

V gene: TRBV28
CDR3 protein: CASRRRDIYNSPLHF

V gene: TRBV7-2
CDR3 protein: CASSSRTGVSYGYTF

V gene: TRBV12-5
CDR3 protein: CASGLALEYGYTF

V gene: TRBV2
CDR3 protein: CASRSTDTQYF

V gene: TRBV4-2
CDR3 protein: CASSPGLAGYNEQFF

V gene: TRBV19
CDR3 protein: CASSPVGEDEKLFF

V gene: TRBV19
CDR3 protein: CASIDRVGNQPQHF

V gene: TRBV11-2
CDR3 protein: CASSLERIYNEQFF

V gene: TRBV5-5
CDR3 protein: CASSPAGRGFPYGYTF

V gene: TRBV2
CDR3 protein: CASSEYKENRGRRYGYTF

V gene: TRBV5-6
CDR3 protein: CASSRPDSGNTEAFF

V gene: TRBV6-4
CDR3 protein: CASTKQGAISEKLFF

V gene: TRBV28
CDR3 protein: CASSPGGLGEKLFF

V gene: TRBV9
CDR3 protein: CASSVAAGGYNEQFF

V gene: TRBV5-6
CDR3 protein: CASSASSNTQYF